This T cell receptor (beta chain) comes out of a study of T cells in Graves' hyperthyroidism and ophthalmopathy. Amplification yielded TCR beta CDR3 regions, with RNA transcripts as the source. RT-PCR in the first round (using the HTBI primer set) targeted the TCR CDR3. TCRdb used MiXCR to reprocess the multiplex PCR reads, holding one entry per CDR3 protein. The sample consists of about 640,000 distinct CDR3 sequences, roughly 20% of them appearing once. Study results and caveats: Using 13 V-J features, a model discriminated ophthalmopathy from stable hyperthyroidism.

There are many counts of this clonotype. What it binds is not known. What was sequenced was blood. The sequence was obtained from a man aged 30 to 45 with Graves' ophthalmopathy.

In DNA, the CDR3 is TGTGCCAGCTCACCAGGACAGTCCTCTACACATACGCAGTATTTT. It encodes CASSPGQSSTHTQYF. The chain couples TRBV18 to TRBJ2-3; tentatively, D is TRBD1 (6 bases). Germline V CDR1 and CDR2: KGHSH, LQKENI. The CDR3 sequence is 15 residues long. V was pared by 2 bases and J by 7 bases, with 16 bases between.